This TCR beta chain was profiled in a study of CD8 T cells in ankylosing spondylitis. Study results and caveats: A TCR beta motif made of 7 to 9 highly homologous variants seemed typical of ankylosing spondylitis blood. Past research had described some motif variants in reactive arthritis synovial fluid and blood.

Quantitative 5'-RACE was performed with molecular barcodes, and it yielded the TCR beta libraries. TCRdb recomputed calls from the 5' RACE reads with MiXCR, one row per CDR3 protein. Among about 250,000 distinct CDR3 sequences, 7% to 10% were seen once, and the ten largest hold 4.8%. Remarks on this clonotype: What it binds is not known.

CDR3 length equals 15 residues. The receptor was isolated from a female donor with ankylosing spondylitis or in good health (not recorded which). The V gene is TRBV21-1, the J gene TRBJ2-7. TRBV21-1 is tagged as a pseudogene. The sequenced material came from blood, either unsorted or a sorted T cell fraction (not recorded which). The CDR3 protein is CASSTGRNFSYEQYF. The DNA for the CDR3 is TGTGCCAGCAGCACTGGCAGGAACTTCTCCTACGAGCAGTACTTC.